This is a list of T cell receptor beta chains from one sample in a study of blood T cells in healthy people across ages. TCRdb passed the 5' RACE reads through MiXCR, listing each CDR3 protein once. The data show some 710,000 distinct CDR3 sequences, 22% seen once. The specimen sequenced was blood. Receptors were obtained from an older man in good health. Each CDR3 is given with its conserved first and last residue. A D gene is named only where the DNA matches it firmly. Clone size is shown for a subset of rows, as once, few, many or a class of expanded clone.

TRBV6-6,TRBD1,.,TRBJ1-1,TGTGCCAGCACCCAGGGGGTTGAAGCTTTCTTT,CASTQGVEAFF
TRBV7-2,.,many,TRBJ2-3,TGTGCCAGCAGCGCCATACGGGGGTTTAGCACAGATACGCAGTATTTT,CASSAIRGFSTDTQYF
TRBV12-3/TRBV12-4,.,few,TRBJ1-2,TGTGCCAGCACCTTGGGGCCTCCGGATGGCTACACCTTC,CASTLGPPDGYTF
TRBV29-1,.,.,TRBJ1-1,TGCAGCGCTCGGACAGACCTTATGAACACTGAAGCTTTCTTT,CSARTDLMNTEAFF
TRBV6-5,TRBD2,.,TRBJ2-1,TGTGCCAGCAGTTTTGGACTAGCTAGCAATGAGCAGTTCTTC,CASSFGLASNEQFF
TRBV5-1,TRBD2,few,TRBJ2-5,TGCGCCAGCAGCTGGTCAGCGGGAGGGCTAGAGACCCAGTACTTC,CASSWSAGGLETQYF
TRBV12-3/TRBV12-4,.,few,TRBJ2-2,TGTGCCAGCAGTTGGGGGCCCACCGGGGAGCTGTTTTTT,CASSWGPTGELFF
TRBV7-6,TRBD1,few,TRBJ1-4,TGTGCCAGCAGCTCTTTTCAGGGGGATGAAAAACTGTTTTTT,CASSSFQGDEKLFF
TRBV5-1,.,.,TRBJ2-3,TGCGCCAGCAGCTTTGTGGGGGGATCAGATACGCAGTATTTT,CASSFVGGSDTQYF
TRBV6-5,.,.,TRBJ1-2,TGTGCCAGCAGAAACGATTATGGCTACACCTTC,CASRNDYGYTF
TRBV3-1,.,.,TRBJ1-2,TGTGCCAGCAGCTTCGGACAGCGCCCTAACTATGGCTACACCTTC,CASSFGQRPNYGYTF
TRBV11-3,.,.,TRBJ2-4,TGTACCAGCAGCTTATCACTAACCAAAAACATTCAGTACTTC,CTSSLSLTKNIQYF
TRBV4-1,.,.,TRBJ1-1,TGCGCCAGCAGCCAAGGGGTGACGGACACTGAAGCTTTCTTT,CASSQGVTDTEAFF
TRBV6-2/TRBV6-3,.,few,TRBJ2-1,TGTGCCAGCATTTCCTCTTCTAGCGTAACCTACAATGAGCAGTTCTTC,CASISSSSVTYNEQFF
TRBV27,.,few,TRBJ1-1,TGTGCCAGCAGTTTATCGCCACGAGGGAACACTGAAGCTTTCTTT,CASSLSPRGNTEAFF
TRBV4-3,TRBD2,many,TRBJ2-3,TGCGCCAGCAGCCAAGGGACTAGCGGGAGTACAGATACGCAGTATTTT,CASSQGTSGSTDTQYF
TRBV28,.,.,TRBJ2-5,TGTGCCAGCAAGAGGACACAAGGAGCCCAAGAGACCCAGTACTTC,CASKRTQGAQETQYF
TRBV6-1,TRBD1,.,TRBJ1-4,TGTGCCAGCAGTGACGGACAGGGTGATGAAAAACTGTTTTTT,CASSDGQGDEKLFF
TRBV6-4,TRBD1,few,TRBJ2-1,TGTGCCAGCAGTAATATTGGAAACAGGGGGCATGAGCAGTTCTTC,CASSNIGNRGHEQFF
TRBV12-3/TRBV12-4,.,few,TRBJ1-2,TGTGCCAGCAGTTCGGTTCCCGGGACGAACCCCTATGGCTACACCTTC,CASSSVPGTNPYGYTF
TRBV20-1,TRBD1,.,TRBJ1-1,TGCAGTGCTAGCGAACCGACAGGGGTCACTGAAGCTTTCTTT,CSASEPTGVTEAFF
TRBV15,.,few,TRBJ1-1,TGTGCCACCAGCAGAGATCATAGCGGGGAAAGAGCTTTCTTT,CATSRDHSGERAFF
TRBV7-2,.,few,TRBJ1-1,TGTGCCAGCAGATGGGATCTCATGAACACTGAAGCTTTCTTT,CASRWDLMNTEAFF
TRBV6-5,.,few,TRBJ2-5,TGTGCCAGCACCACCGACGGGCAAGAGACCCAGTACTTC,CASTTDGQETQYF
TRBV18,.,few,TRBJ2-7,TGTGCCAGCTCACCCCGAGGCGGGGACGTCTACGAGCAGTACTTC,CASSPRGGDVYEQYF
TRBV5-1,.,few,TRBJ1-1,TGCGCCGGCAGCTTGGATGGGGGATGGAACACTGAAGCTTTCTTT,CAGSLDGGWNTEAFF
TRBV19,.,.,TRBJ2-5,TGTGCCAGTAGTCAAAACTATTTGAGCAAAGAGACCCAGTACTTC,CASSQNYLSKETQYF
TRBV5-1,.,few,TRBJ2-3,TGCGCCAGCAGCTTACAGGAATCTAGCACAGATACGCAGTATTTT,CASSLQESSTDTQYF
TRBV20-1,TRBD1,.,TRBJ2-2,TGCAGTGCTAGAGCCCCAGGGGGAGCGGGGGAGCTGTTTTTT,CSARAPGGAGELFF
TRBV7-9,.,.,TRBJ1-5,TGTGCCAGCAGCTATGGTGGGGACTCTGGCCCCCAGCATTTT,CASSYGGDSGPQHF
TRBV5-1,TRBD2,.,TRBJ2-1,TGCGCCAGCGGGAGCGGGAGCTCCTACAATGAGCAGTTCTTC,CASGSGSSYNEQFF
TRBV3-1,.,.,TRBJ2-1,TGTGCCAGCAGCTACAGGACTTATGAGCAGTTCTTC,CASSYRTYEQFF
TRBV4-1,.,.,TRBJ2-1,TGCGCCAGCAGCCGTGTCCGGGACTCCTACAATGAGCAGTTCTTC,CASSRVRDSYNEQFF
TRBV19,.,once,TRBJ1-5,TGTGCCAGTAGTAAACGACAGGACAATCAGCCCCAGCATTTT,CASSKRQDNQPQHF
TRBV14,.,.,TRBJ1-2,TGTGCCAGCAGCCAACGACGGGAAGCCTATGGCTACACCTTC,CASSQRREAYGYTF
TRBV11-3,.,few,TRBJ2-1,TGTGCCAGCAGCTTAAGCATCGGGCAGTTCTTC,CASSLSIGQFF
TRBV28,TRBD1,many,TRBJ2-7,TGTGCCAGCAGTCCGGGACAGGGGGCTTACGAGCAGTACTTC,CASSPGQGAYEQYF
TRBV5-5,.,few,TRBJ1-1,TGTGCCAGCAGCTTGCTGCTTGCGACTGAAGCTTTCTTT,CASSLLLATEAFF
TRBV27,.,.,TRBJ1-2,TGTGCCAGCAGTTTACGTGAGACTAACTATGGCTACACCTTC,CASSLRETNYGYTF
TRBV20-1,TRBD2,few,TRBJ2-5,TGCAGTGCCCTTGGACTAGCTAGCGAGACCCAGTACTTC,CSALGLASETQYF
TRBV7-9,.,.,TRBJ1-2,TGTGCCAGCAGCTTAAACAGGGCGGGTGGCTACACCTTC,CASSLNRAGGYTF
TRBV7-2,TRBD1,.,TRBJ2-4,TGTGCCAGCAGCTTACGGCAGGGGGCTTGGAACATTCAGTACTTC,CASSLRQGAWNIQYF
TRBV14,.,.,TRBJ1-3,TGTGCCAGCAGCCAGGGGGGCAGCTCTGGAAACACCATATATTTT,CASSQGGSSGNTIYF
TRBV28,.,.,TRBJ2-7,TGTGCCAGCACAACCGGGCCTCCCTACGAGCAGTACTTC,CASTTGPPYEQYF
TRBV7-9,.,few,TRBJ1-3,TGTGCCAGCAGCCCGGACGGATACTCTGGAAACACCATATATTTT,CASSPDGYSGNTIYF
TRBV3-1,.,few,TRBJ2-7,TGTGCCAGCAGCCAAGGGGGGACACCAAGCTACGAGCAGTACTTC,CASSQGGTPSYEQYF
TRBV11-2,.,.,TRBJ2-5,TGTGCCAGCAGCCCCCTGGGGGGGGCAGAGACCCAGTACTTC,CASSPLGGAETQYF
TRBV5-1,TRBD2,.,TRBJ2-6,TGCGCCAGCAGCTGGACTAGCGGGAGTTTTGGGGCCAACGTCCTGACTTTC,CASSWTSGSFGANVLTF
TRBV12-3/TRBV12-4,TRBD1,.,TRBJ2-1,TGTGCCAGCAGTTCTTGGACAGGCCCAAACAATGAGCAGTTCTTC,CASSSWTGPNNEQFF